A single sample gave rise to the 20 T cell receptor beta chains below, sequenced in a study of regulatory T cells in long-lasting Graves disease. Library construction for TCR beta used iRepertoire HTBI primers and Arm-PCR of CDR3 regions. Each CDR3 protein is one row after TCRdb ran MiXCR on the multiplex PCR reads. The table has approximately 690,000 distinct CDR3 sequences, 30% seen once. The sample's time point: persistent/refractory GD, antithyroid drugs over 5 years with positive TRAb. The TCR library was made from RNA that had been extracted from PBMCs in TRIzol. Sample: peripheral blood mononuclear cells (PBMCs), taken when the disease was refractory, from a patient treated with antithyroid drugs. These TCRs come from a female donor with Graves disease.

This rearrangement joins TRBV12-3 or TRBV12-4 to TRBJ2-1, with 8 positions matching TRBD1. V was clipped by 1 base and J by 3 bases; unmatched bases: 5. The CDR3 is 16 residues long. The chain's CDR3 is CASSLGQGLGYNEQFF. The CDR3 region has the DNA TGTGCCAGCAGTTTAGGACAGGGGTTAGGCTACAATGAGCAGTTCTTC.

V gene TRBV15 combines with J gene TRBJ2-5, with 11 bases identical to TRBD2. Germline CDR1 reads LNHNV; CDR2 reads YYDKDF (reference sequence). The CDR3 sequence is 18 residues long. The V gene end was trimmed by 5 bases and the J gene end by 4 bases; junction bases not matched to a gene: 15. The CDR3 DNA sequence: TGTGCCACCAGCGAAAAAGGGCGCGCTAGCGGGAGGAGAGAGACCCAGTACTTC. Translating it yields CATSEKGRASGRRETQYF.

The J gene is TRBJ1-3, the V gene TRBV7-6; TRBD1 is a possible D gene (6 bases). The V end lost 4 bases, the J end lost 4 bases, and 17 bases lay between the germline ends. The CDR3 length is 16 residues. Germline V gene data show CDR1 as SGHVS and CDR2 as FNYEAQ. CDR3 nucleotide sequence: TGTGCCAGCAGCTCCGCCAGGAAGGGGGGAGGAAACACCATATATTTT. Amino acid sequence: CASSSARKGGGNTIYF. Based on the CDR3 plus reference TRBV7-6 and TRBJ1-3, the full variable domain is GAGVSQSPRYKVTKRGQDVALRCDPISGHVSLYWYRQALGQGPEFLTYFNYEAQQDKSGLPNDRFSAERPEGSISTLTIQRTEQRDSAMYRCASSSARKGGGNTIYFGEGSWLTVV.

Comments on this clonotype: With a far larger clone one base away, a read error is the likely cause. This rearrangement joins TRBV11-2 to TRBJ2-5, with D unresolved. This CDR3 comprises 11 residues. Germline V gene data show CDR1 as SGHAT and CDR2 as FQNNGV. CDR3 DNA sequence: TGTGCCAGCAGTCACCAAGAGGCCCAGTACTTC. As protein: CASSHQEAQYF.

The sample holds a few counts of this clonotype. The chain is built from TRBV5-1 and TRBJ1-2; D ambiguous. This CDR3 contains 14 residues. The germline gives CDR1 SGHRS, CDR2 YFSETQ. V gave up 1 base and J gave up 8 bases, with 15 bases separating them. CDR3 region: CASSLNSPREGYTF. For the CDR3, the DNA is TGCGCCAGCAGCTTGAACAGCCCGAGGGAAGGCTACACCTTC.

About this clonotype: A clone one base away is much larger, so this may be a read error. Because it lacks the conserved phenylalanine or tryptophan at the end, this CDR3 is likely a read error. This rearrangement joins TRBV12-3 or TRBV12-4 to TRBJ1-1, with a tentative D call TRBD1 (5 bases). This CDR3 spans 14 amino acids. V dropped 5 bases and J dropped 4 bases, with 14 bases sitting between them. The CDR3 nucleotides read TGTGCCAGCAGTGGAGGGACCCACCGCACTGAAGCTTTCTCT. This codes for CASSGGTHRTEAFS.

The chain carries TRBV5-1 and TRBJ2-5; D assignment may be TRBD1 or TRBD2 (6 bases each). Trimming took off 0 bases at V and 5 bases at J, with 14 bases between the two ends. This CDR3 has 15 amino acids. CDR1 and CDR2 from the germline V gene are SGHRS and YFSETQ. Here the CDR3 DNA reads TGCGCCAGCAGCTTGGACCCGGGGGCAGGGGAGACCCAGTACTTC. Its protein product is CASSLDPGAGETQYF.

This clonotype was counted a few times. The J gene is TRBJ1-6, the V gene TRBV12-3 or TRBV12-4; D ambiguous. V was shortened by 7 bases and J by 0 bases, with 10 bases between the two germline ends. The CDR3 extends over 15 amino acids. CDR3 coding DNA: TGTGCCAGCACCTTCTTCGACTCCTATAATTCACCCCTCCACTTT. As protein: CASTFFDSYNSPLHF.

V is TRBV6-1 and J is TRBJ2-2, with 8 nucleotides matching TRBD2. The CDR3 is made up of 14 amino acids. J lost 6 bases, V lost 5 bases, and 5 bases had no gene match. Germline CDR1 is MNHNS and CDR2 is SASEGT. The CDR3 here is CASSLLGGAGELFF. CDR3 in DNA: TGTGCCAGCAGTCTGCTCGGGGGGGCCGGGGAGCTGTTTTTT.

This clonotype has only one observation. This chain uses TRBV29-1 with TRBJ1-4; 12 bases agree with TRBD1. V shed 6 bases, J shed 8 bases, and the junction held 16 bases outside the gene matches. Germline V gene sequence: CDR1 SQVTM, CDR2 ANQGSEA. The CDR3 loop spans 17 amino acids. CDR3 loop: CSVLRPGTGGAQEKLFF. The CDR3 DNA reads TGCAGCGTGCTTCGTCCCGGGACAGGGGGCGCCCAAGAAAAACTGTTTTTT.

There are a few counts of this clonotype. V gene TRBV20-1 combines with J gene TRBJ1-1, with D perhaps TRBD1 (5 bases). The V end was cut by 2 bases, the J end by 2 bases, with 21 bases between. Germline V gives CDR1 DFQATT, CDR2 SNEGSKA (reference sequence). The CDR3 covers 17 residues. This CDR3 reads CSARKGAGQGSNTEAFF. The CDR3 bases are TGCAGTGCTAGAAAAGGTGCGGGGCAGGGTTCCAACACTGAAGCTTTCTTT.

This chain uses TRBV29-1 with TRBJ2-7; the D gene is possibly TRBD2 (6 bases). The germline CDR1 and CDR2 sequences are SQVTM and ANQGSEA. V dropped 0 bases and J dropped 0 bases, with 12 bases sitting between them. The CDR3 totals 15 residues. The CDR3 DNA reads as TGCAGCGTTGAAGACACCGAGCGGGCCTCCTACGAGCAGTACTTC. Amino acid sequence: CSVEDTERASYEQYF.

This clonotype was seen only a few times. The chain is built from TRBV12-3 or TRBV12-4 and TRBJ1-3; 10 bases line up with TRBD1. The CDR3 has 18 residues. Trimming removed 2 bases from V and 1 base from J; junction bases left unmatched: 8. In DNA, the CDR3 is TGTGCCAGCAGTTTAAGAGTCCGGGACAGGGGTTCTGGAAACACCATATATTTT. Translated: CASSLRVRDRGSGNTIYF.

This clonotype was detected a few times. J is TRBJ2-1 and V is TRBV29-1; TRBD1 matches at 7 bases. The DNA end favors TRBJ2-5, so the J call may be wrong. Germline CDR1 is SQVTM and CDR2 is ANQGSEA. The CDR3 is 17 residues long. This CDR3 is CSVVDIGAPGQQETQYF. Written as DNA, the CDR3 is TGCAGCGTTGTAGACATCGGTGCCCCGGGACAGCAAGAGACCCAGTACTTC.

This clonotype was seen a handful of times. This sequence joins TRBV28 and TRBJ1-6, with D hard to call. The germline V gene has CDR1 MDHEN and CDR2 SYDVKM. V was pared by 6 bases and J by 0 bases, with 9 bases between. The CDR3 totals 15 residues. The CDR3 is CASRPLTSYNSPLHF. CDR3 bases: TGTGCCAGCAGGCCGCTAACCTCCTATAATTCACCCCTCCACTTT.

This clonotype was recorded a few times. An end of the junction differs from the germline gene, which may be a read error. The chain combines TRBV28 with TRBJ1-2, with 7 bases identical to TRBD1. The CDR3 loop spans 15 amino acids. Germline CDR1 and CDR2: MDHEN and SYDVKM. The CDR3 loop reads CVSSFESGGNYGYTF. Here the CDR3 DNA reads TGTGTCAGCAGTTTCGAGTCAGGGGGAAACTATGGCTACACCTTC.

This chain links TRBV19 with TRBJ1-2; D perhaps matches TRBD1 (5 bases). The germline CDR1 and CDR2 sequences are LNHDA and SQIVND (reference sequence). V was shortened by 6 bases and J by 5 bases, with 16 bases between the two germline ends. The CDR3 totals 14 residues. CDR3 nucleotides: TGTGCCAGTAGCCCCACCCTGACAGCTTATGGCTACACCTTC. This gives the protein CASSPTLTAYGYTF.

This clonotype was picked up many times. V gene TRBV7-3 combines with J gene TRBJ2-5; 11 bases are a match to TRBD2. The CDR3 extends over 15 amino acids. The germline V gene encodes CDR1 SGHTA and CDR2 FQGTGA. V was clipped by 6 bases and J by 4 bases; unmatched bases: 7. CDR3 DNA: TGTGCCAGCAGTTTTAGCGGGAGGGCCGCAGAGACCCAGTACTTC. This translates into CASSFSGRAAETQYF.

This clonotype has more than one count but fewer than ten. This chain joins TRBV30 and TRBJ1-4; 8 positions match TRBD1. The V gene end was trimmed by 1 base and the J gene end by 6 bases; junction bases not matched to a gene: 1. The CDR3 totals 13 residues. CDR1 and CDR2 (germline): GTSNPN, SVGIG (reference sequence). The CDR3 bases are TGTGCCTGGAGTGGCAGGGGGCATGAAAAACTGTTTTTT. It encodes CAWSGRGHEKLFF.

The chain recombines TRBV20-1 with TRBJ1-1; 7 positions agree with TRBD1. CDR3 size: 12 residues. Germline V gene data show CDR1 as DFQATT and CDR2 as SNEGSKA (reference sequence). Losses at the gene ends were 5 bases for V and 6 bases for J; bases not matched to a gene: 6. CDR3: CSAPTTGSEAFF. The CDR3 DNA sequence: TGCAGTGCTCCAACGACAGGGTCTGAAGCTTTCTTT.